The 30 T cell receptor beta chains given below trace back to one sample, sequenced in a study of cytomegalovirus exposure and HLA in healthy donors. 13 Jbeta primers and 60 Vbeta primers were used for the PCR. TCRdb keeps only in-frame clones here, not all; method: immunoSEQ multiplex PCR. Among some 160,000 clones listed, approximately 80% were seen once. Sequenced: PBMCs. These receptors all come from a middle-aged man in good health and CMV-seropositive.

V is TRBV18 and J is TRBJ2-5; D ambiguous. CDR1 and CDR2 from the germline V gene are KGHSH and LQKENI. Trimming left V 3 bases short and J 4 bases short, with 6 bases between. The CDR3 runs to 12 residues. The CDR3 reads CASSPYRETQYF. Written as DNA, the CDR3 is TGTGCCAGCTCACCTTATAGAGAGACCCAGTACTTC.

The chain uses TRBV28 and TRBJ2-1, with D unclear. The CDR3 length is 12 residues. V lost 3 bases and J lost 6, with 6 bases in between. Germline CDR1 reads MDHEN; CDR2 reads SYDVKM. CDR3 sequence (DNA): TGTGCCAGCAGTTTTGATAGCAATGAGCAGTTCTTC. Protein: CASSFDSNEQFF.

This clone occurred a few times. DNA of the CDR3: TGTGCCAGCAGCGTACGGGTCCAGGGGGCAGGGAATGAGCAGTTCTTC. This encodes CASSVRVQGAGNEQFF. The chain carries TRBV9 and TRBJ2-1, with 8 bases identical to TRBD1. CDR3 length: 16 residues. The V gene's germline CDR1 is SGDLS and CDR2 YYNGEE. Trimming at V came to 1 base and at J to 7 bases, leaving 10 bases not matched to a gene.

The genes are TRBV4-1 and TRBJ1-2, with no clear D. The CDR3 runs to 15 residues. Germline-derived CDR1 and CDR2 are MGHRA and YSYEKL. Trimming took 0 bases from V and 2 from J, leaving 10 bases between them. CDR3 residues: CASSQEATANYGYTF. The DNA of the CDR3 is TGCGCCAGCAGCCAAGAAGCGACGGCGAACTATGGCTACACCTTC.

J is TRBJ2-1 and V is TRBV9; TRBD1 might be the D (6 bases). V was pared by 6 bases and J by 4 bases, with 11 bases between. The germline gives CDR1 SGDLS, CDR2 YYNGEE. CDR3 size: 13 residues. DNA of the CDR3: TGTGCCAGCACCCGACAGGATTACAATGAGCAGTTCTTC. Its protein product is CASTRQDYNEQFF.

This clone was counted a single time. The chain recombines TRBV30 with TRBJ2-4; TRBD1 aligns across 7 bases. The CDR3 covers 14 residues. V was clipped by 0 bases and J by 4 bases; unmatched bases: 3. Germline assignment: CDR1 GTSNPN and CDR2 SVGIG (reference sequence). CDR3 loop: CAWSVLGQKNIQYF. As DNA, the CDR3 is TGTGCCTGGAGTGTACTGGGACAGAAAAACATTCAGTACTTC.

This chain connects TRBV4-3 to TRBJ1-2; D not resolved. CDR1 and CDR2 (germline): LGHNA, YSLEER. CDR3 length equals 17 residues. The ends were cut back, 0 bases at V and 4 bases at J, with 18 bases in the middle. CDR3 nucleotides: TGCGCCAGCAGCCAAGACGGAGCCGGAACACTACCCTATGGCTACACCTTC. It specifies CASSQDGAGTLPYGYTF.

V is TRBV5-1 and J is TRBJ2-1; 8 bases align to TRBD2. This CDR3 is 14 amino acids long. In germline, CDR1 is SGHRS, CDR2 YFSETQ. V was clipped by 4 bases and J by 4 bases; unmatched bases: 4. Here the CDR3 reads CASSLERGYNEQFF. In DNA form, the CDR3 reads TGCGCCAGCAGCCTTGAGCGGGGGTACAATGAGCAGTTCTTC.

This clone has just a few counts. CDR3 in amino acids: CASSIGPQMNTEAFF. The CDR3 DNA is TGTGCCAGCAGCATCGGCCCACAGATGAACACTGAAGCTTTCTTT. The V call is TRBV11-2, the J call TRBJ1-1; unclear D gene. The CDR3 extends over 15 amino acids. V was pared by 5 bases and J by 0 bases, with 13 bases between. Germline V lookup: CDR1 SGHAT, CDR2 FQNNGV.

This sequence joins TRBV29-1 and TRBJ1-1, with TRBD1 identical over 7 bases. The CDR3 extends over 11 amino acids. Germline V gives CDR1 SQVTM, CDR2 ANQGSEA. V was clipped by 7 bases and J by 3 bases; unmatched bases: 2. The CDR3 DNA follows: TGCAGCGGAGACAGGGACACTGAAGCTTTCTTT. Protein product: CSGDRDTEAFF. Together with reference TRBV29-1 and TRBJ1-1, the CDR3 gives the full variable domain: SAVISQKPSRDICQRGTSLTIQCQVDSQVTMMFWYRQQPGQSLTLIATANQGSEATYESGFVIDKFPISRPNLTFSTLTVSNMSPEDSSIYLCSGDRDTEAFFGQGTRLTVV.

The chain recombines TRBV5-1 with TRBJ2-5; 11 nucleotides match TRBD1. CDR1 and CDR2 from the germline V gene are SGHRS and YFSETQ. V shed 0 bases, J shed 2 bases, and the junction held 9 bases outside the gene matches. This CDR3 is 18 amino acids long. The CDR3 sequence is CASSLGIEGQGVQETQYF. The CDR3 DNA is TGCGCCAGCAGCTTGGGAATCGAGGGACAGGGGGTTCAAGAGACCCAGTACTTC.

CDR3 DNA sequence: TGTGCCAGTAGTCCCAGGACAGGGGTAAACTGGAATGAGCAGTTCTTC. It specifies CASSPRTGVNWNEQFF. The chain employs TRBV19 and TRBJ2-1; 9 bases fit TRBD1. CDR1 is LNHDA and CDR2 is SQIVND in the germline V gene (reference sequence). This CDR3 is built from 16 residues. The V and J ends lost 5 bases and 7 bases, in that order; junction bases with no gene match: 12.

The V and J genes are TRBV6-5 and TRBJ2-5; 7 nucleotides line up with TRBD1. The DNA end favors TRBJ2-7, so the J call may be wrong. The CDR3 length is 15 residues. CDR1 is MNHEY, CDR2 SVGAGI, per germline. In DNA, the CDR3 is TGTGCCAGCAGTTACTCAGAACAGGGGTCCTACGAGCAGTACTTC. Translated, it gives CASSYSEQGSYEQYF.

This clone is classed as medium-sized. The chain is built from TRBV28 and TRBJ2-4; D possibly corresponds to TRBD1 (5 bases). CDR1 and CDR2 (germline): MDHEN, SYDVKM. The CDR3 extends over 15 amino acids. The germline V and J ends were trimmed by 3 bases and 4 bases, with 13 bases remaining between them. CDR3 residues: CASSFYASGKNIQYF. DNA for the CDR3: TGTGCCAGCAGTTTCTATGCCTCAGGGAAAAACATTCAGTACTTC.

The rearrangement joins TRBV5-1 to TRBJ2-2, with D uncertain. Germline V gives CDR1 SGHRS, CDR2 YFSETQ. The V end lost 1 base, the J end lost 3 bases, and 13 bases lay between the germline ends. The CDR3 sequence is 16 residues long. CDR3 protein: CASSLTPAADTGELFF. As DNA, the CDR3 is TGCGCCAGCAGCTTGACCCCTGCGGCCGACACCGGGGAGCTGTTTTTT.

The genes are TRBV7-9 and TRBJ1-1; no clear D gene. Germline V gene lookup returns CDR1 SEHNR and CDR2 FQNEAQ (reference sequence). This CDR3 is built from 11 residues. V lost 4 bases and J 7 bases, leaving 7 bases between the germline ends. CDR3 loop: CASSSLLEAFF. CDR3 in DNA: TGTGCCAGCAGCTCGCTACTTGAAGCTTTCTTT.

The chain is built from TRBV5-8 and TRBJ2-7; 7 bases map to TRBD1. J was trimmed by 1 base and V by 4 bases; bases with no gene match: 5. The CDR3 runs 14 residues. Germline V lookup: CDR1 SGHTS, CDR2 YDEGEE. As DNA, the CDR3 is TGTGCCAGCAGCCTCGGGACAGATTCCTACGAGCAGTACTTC. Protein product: CASSLGTDSYEQYF.

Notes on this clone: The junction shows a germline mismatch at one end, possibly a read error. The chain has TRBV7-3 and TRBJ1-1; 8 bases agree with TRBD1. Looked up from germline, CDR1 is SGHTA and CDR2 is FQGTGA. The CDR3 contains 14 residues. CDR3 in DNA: TGTGCCAGCAGCTTAATAGTTCCCTTCAGGGGGCGGGTGTGG. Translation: CASSLIVPFRGRVW.

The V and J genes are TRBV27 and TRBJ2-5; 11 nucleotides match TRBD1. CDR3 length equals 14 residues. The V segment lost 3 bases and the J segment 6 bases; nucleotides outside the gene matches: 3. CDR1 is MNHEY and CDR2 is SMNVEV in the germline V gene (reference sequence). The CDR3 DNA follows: TGTGCCAGCAGTTTCCGGGACAGGGGGAAGACCCAGTACTTC. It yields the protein CASSFRDRGKTQYF.

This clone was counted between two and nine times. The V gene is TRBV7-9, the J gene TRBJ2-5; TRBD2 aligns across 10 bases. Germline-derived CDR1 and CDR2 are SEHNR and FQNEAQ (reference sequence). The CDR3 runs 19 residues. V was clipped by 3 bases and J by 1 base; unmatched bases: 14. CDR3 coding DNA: TGTGCCAGCAGCTTTTCTGTGGCTAGCGGGGGCACTATCCAAGAGACCCAGTACTTC. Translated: CASSFSVASGGTIQETQYF.

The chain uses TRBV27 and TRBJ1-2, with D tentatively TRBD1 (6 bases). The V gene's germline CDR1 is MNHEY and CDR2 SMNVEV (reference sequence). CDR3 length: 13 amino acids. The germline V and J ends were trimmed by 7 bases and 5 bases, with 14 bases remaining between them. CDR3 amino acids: CASTGNRVYGYTF. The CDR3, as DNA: TGTGCCAGCACGGGAAACAGGGTTTATGGCTACACCTTC.

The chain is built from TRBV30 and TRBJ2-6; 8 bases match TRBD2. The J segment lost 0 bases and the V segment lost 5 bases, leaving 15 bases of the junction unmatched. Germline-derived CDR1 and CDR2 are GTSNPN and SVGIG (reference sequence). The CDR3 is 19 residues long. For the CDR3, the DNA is TGTGCCTGGGATGGGGAATCCTCGGGGGGGCCCTCTGGGGCCAACGTCCTGACTTTC. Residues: CAWDGESSGGPSGANVLTF.

The CDR3 DNA reads as TGCGCCAGCAGCTTGGGCGGGTCTAATTCTAACTATGGCTACACCTTC. Protein sequence: CASSLGGSNSNYGYTF. J is TRBJ1-2 and V is TRBV5-1; D gene unclear. The germline CDR1 and CDR2 sequences are SGHRS and YFSETQ. The CDR3 runs to 16 residues. The V end lost 0 bases, the J end lost 0 bases, and 12 bases lay between the germline ends.

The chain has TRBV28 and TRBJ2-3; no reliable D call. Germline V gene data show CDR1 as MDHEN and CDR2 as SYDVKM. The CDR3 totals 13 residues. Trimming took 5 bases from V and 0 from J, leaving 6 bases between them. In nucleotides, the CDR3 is TGTGCCAGCAGTCTAACTAGCACAGATACGCAGTATTTT. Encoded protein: CASSLTSTDTQYF. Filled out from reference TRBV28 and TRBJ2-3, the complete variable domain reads DVKVTQSSRYLVKRTGEKVFLECVQDMDHENMFWYRQDPGLGLRLIYFSYDVKMKEKGDIPEGYSVSREKKERFSLILESASTNQTSMYLCASSLTSTDTQYFGPGTRLTVL.

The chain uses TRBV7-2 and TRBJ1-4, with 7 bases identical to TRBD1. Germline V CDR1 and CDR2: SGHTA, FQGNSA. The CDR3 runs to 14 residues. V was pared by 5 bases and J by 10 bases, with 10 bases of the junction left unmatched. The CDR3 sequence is CASSTGQVLGKLFF. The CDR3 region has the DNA TGTGCCAGCAGCACCGGACAGGTTCTGGGAAAACTGTTTTTT.

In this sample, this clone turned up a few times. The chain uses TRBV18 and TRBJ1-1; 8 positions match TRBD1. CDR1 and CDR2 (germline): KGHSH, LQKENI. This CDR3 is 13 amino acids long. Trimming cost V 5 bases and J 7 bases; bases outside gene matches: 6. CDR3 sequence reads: CASSFGQGFEAFF. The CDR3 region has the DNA TGTGCCAGCTCATTTGGACAGGGATTTGAAGCTTTCTTT.

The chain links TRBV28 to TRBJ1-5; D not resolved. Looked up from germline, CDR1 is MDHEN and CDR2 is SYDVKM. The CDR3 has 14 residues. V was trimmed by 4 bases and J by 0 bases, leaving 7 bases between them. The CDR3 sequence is CASSWWASNQPQHF. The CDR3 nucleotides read TGTGCCAGCAGTTGGTGGGCTAGCAATCAGCCCCAGCATTTT.

This CDR3 is CASRAPGGFTEAFF. The CDR3 DNA follows: TGTGCCAGCAGAGCCCCAGGGGGATTCACTGAAGCTTTCTTT. The chain uses TRBV6-5 and TRBJ1-1; 7 positions agree with TRBD1. This CDR3 has 14 amino acids. V was clipped by 6 bases and J by 4 bases; unmatched bases: 8. The germline CDR1 and CDR2 sequences are MNHEY and SVGAGI.

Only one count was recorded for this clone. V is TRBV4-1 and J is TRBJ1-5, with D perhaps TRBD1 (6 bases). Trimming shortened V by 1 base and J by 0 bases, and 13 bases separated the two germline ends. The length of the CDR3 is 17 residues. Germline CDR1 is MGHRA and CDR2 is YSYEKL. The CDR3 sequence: CASSQVGGHYSNQPQHF. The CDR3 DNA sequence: TGCGCCAGCAGCCAAGTGGGGGGGCATTATAGCAATCAGCCCCAGCATTTT.

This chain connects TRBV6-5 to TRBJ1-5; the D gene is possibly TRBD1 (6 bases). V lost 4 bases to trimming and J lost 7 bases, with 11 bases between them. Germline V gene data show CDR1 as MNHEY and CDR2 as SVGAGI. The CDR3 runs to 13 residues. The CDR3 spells CASSLTGYQPQHF. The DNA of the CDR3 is TGTGCCAGCAGTTTGACAGGTTACCAGCCCCAGCATTTT.